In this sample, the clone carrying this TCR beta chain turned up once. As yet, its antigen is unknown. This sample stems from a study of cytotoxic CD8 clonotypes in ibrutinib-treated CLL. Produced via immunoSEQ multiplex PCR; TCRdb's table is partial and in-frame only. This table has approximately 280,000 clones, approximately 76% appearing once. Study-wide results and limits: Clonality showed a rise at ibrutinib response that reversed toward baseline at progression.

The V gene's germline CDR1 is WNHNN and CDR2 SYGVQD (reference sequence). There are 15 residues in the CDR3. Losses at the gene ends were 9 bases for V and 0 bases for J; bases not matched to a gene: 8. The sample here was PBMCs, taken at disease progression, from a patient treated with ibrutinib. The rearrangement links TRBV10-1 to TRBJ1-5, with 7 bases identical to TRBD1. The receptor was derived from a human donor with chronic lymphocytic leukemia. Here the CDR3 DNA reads TGCGCCAGTACTACGGGACAGCGTAGCAATCAGCCCCAGCATTTT. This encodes CASTTGQRSNQPQHF.